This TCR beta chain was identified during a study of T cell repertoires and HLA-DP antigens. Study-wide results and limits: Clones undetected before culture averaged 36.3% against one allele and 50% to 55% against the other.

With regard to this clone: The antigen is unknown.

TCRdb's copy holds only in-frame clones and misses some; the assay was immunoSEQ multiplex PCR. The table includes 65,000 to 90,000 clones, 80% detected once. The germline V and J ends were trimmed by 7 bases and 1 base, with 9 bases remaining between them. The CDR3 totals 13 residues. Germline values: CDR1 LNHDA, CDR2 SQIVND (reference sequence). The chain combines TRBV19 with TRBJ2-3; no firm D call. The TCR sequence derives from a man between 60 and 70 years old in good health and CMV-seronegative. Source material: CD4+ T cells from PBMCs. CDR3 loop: CASTAPGTDTQYF. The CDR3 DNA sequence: TGTGCCAGTACTGCACCCGGCACAGATACGCAGTATTTT.